The 24 T cell receptor beta chains presented below share a single source sample, sequenced in a study of shared clonotypes between healthy human individuals. The table came from immunoSEQ multiplex PCR; TCRdb's copy has only in-frame clones and leaves some out. The sample has more than 2,000,000 clones; around nine tenths are singletons. Input material: naive CD4+ T cells sorted from blood. Indicated subset: CD45RA+ positively selected. The receptors originated from a man younger than 30 in good health.

In regard to this clone: This specimen includes other DNA sequences encoding the same CDR3. The chain combines TRBV6-4 with TRBJ1-1; TRBD1 is a possible D gene (6 bases). Germline V gene lookup returns CDR1 MRHNA and CDR2 SNTAGT. Trimming cost V 4 bases and J 2 bases, with 8 bases left between them. The CDR3 has 13 amino acids. CDR3 DNA sequence: TGTGCCAGCAGTGCACAGGGCAACACTGAAGCTTTCTTT. This gives the protein CASSAQGNTEAFF.

The chain is built from TRBV7-8 and TRBJ2-7; 11 bases are shared with TRBD1. Looked up from germline, CDR1 is SGHVS and CDR2 is FQNEAQ. V was clipped by 5 bases and J by 5 bases; unmatched bases: 11. The length of the CDR3 is 16 residues. CDR3 loop: CASSRTGQGAHNEQYF. CDR3 DNA: TGTGCCAGCAGCAGAACTGGACAGGGGGCGCACAACGAGCAGTACTTC. Full variable domain (rest looked up from reference TRBV7-8 and TRBJ2-7): GAGVSQSPRYKVAKRGQDVALRCDPISGHVSLFWYQQALGQGPEFLTYFQNEAQLDKSGLPSDRFFAERPEGSVSTLKIQRTQQEDSAVYLCASSRTGQGAHNEQYFGPGTRLTVT.

This clone was found a few times. This chain connects TRBV6-6 to TRBJ1-6, with TRBD1 identical over 7 bases. Trimming at V came to 5 bases and at J to 5 bases, leaving 6 bases not matched to a gene. CDR1 is MNHNY, CDR2 SVGAGI, per germline (reference sequence). This CDR3 is built from 15 residues. As DNA, the CDR3 is TGTGCCAGCAGTACACAGGGGTGGAATAATTCACCCCTCCACTTT. This encodes CASSTQGWNNSPLHF.

This clone was observed once. The chain has TRBV6-1 and TRBJ2-7; D not resolved. The CDR3 is made up of 13 amino acids. Germline CDR1 and CDR2: MNHNS and SASEGT. Deletions cut 4 bases from V and 3 bases from J, with 10 bases between. CDR3 bases: TGTGCCAGCAGTGTGCCGGAGAGCTACGAGCAGTACTTC. Residues: CASSVPESYEQYF.

The rearrangement uses TRBV10-3 and TRBJ2-1, with 10 bases identical to TRBD2. Per the germline V gene, CDR1 is ENHRY and CDR2 is SYGVKD. J gave up 4 bases and V 9 bases, and 6 bases lay outside the gene matches. This CDR3 comprises 14 residues. The CDR3 loop reads CAISTSGFYNEQFF. The CDR3 DNA sequence: TGTGCCATTTCGACTAGCGGGTTTTACAATGAGCAGTTCTTC.

The chain joins TRBV9 to TRBJ2-2, with no clear D. Germline assignment: CDR1 SGDLS and CDR2 YYNGEE. Trimming removed 0 bases from V and 2 bases from J, with 8 bases in between. The CDR3 has 15 amino acids. CDR3 bases: TGTGCCAGCAGCGTAGGCCAAATTAACACCGGGGAGCTGTTTTTT. It translates to CASSVGQINTGELFF.

A word on this clone: Within the sample, other DNA sequences also encode this same CDR3. The J gene is TRBJ1-2, the V gene TRBV5-5; D ambiguous. CDR1 and CDR2 (germline): SGHKS, YYEKEE (reference sequence). The CDR3 has 13 amino acids. Trimming stripped 0 bases from V and 2 bases from J, with 5 bases between. CDR3 sequence reads: CASSLDTNYGYTF. The CDR3 nucleotides are TGTGCCAGCAGCTTGGACACAAACTATGGCTACACCTTC.

The chain has TRBV2 and TRBJ1-5; 8 bases agree with TRBD1. This CDR3 comprises 14 residues. The germline CDR1 and CDR2 sequences are SNHLY and FYNNEI. The junction had 8 bases not matched to a gene; V was cut back by 7 bases and J by 6 bases. Here the CDR3 reads CASTQGQGPQPQHF. CDR3 sequence (DNA): TGTGCCAGCACCCAAGGACAGGGCCCTCAGCCCCAGCATTTT.

The gene calls are TRBV5-1 and TRBJ2-2; D is ambiguous. The V gene lost 0 bases and the J gene lost 1 base, with 10 bases spanning the gap. Germline CDR1 reads SGHRS; CDR2 reads YFSETQ. CDR3 length: 16 amino acids. The CDR3 nucleotides read TGCGCCAGCAGCTTGGGCCCCATAGGGAACACCGGGGAGCTGTTTTTT. Protein sequence: CASSLGPIGNTGELFF.

About this clone: The same CDR3 can be traced to other DNA sequences in this sample. The V gene is TRBV19, the J gene TRBJ1-5; D not resolved. Per the germline V gene, CDR1 is LNHDA and CDR2 is SQIVND (reference sequence). CDR3 size: 15 residues. Trimming left V 4 bases short and J 0 bases short, with 10 bases between. CDR3 amino acids: CASSTTLYSNQPQHF. The CDR3 DNA reads as TGTGCCAGTAGTACGACACTTTATAGCAATCAGCCCCAGCATTTT.

The rearrangement links TRBV5-6 to TRBJ2-2; no clear D gene. The CDR3 loop spans 11 amino acids. Looked up from germline, CDR1 is SGHDT and CDR2 is YYEEEE. The CDR3 spells CASQVPGELFF. The CDR3 DNA reads TGTGCTAGCCAGGTCCCCGGGGAGCTGTTTTTT.

V usage is TRBV6-1 and J usage is TRBJ1-1, with no clear D. This CDR3 has 13 amino acids. From germline, CDR1 is MNHNS and CDR2 SASEGT. Between the trimmed V and J ends, which lost 7 bases and 2 bases, there was a span of 11 bases. The CDR3 sequence: CASTHSLNTEAFF. CDR3 nucleotides: TGTGCCAGCACACACAGTTTAAACACTGAAGCTTTCTTT.

The V gene is TRBV7-6, the J gene TRBJ2-7; D not resolved. The length of the CDR3 is 14 residues. Germline loops: CDR1 SGHVS, CDR2 FNYEAQ. V lost 5 bases, J lost 6 bases, and 17 bases lay in between. CDR3 region: CASSANYETSEQYF. CDR3 bases: TGTGCCAGCAGCGCGAATTACGAAACCTCCGAGCAGTACTTC.

Note on this clone: This specimen includes other DNA sequences encoding the same CDR3. The J gene is TRBJ2-3, the V gene TRBV7-2; D is ambiguous. The CDR3 runs to 12 residues. CDR1 and CDR2 from the germline V gene are SGHTA and FQGNSA. V lost 4 bases and J lost 3, with 5 bases in between. CDR3 residues: CASSSGTDTQYF. CDR3 bases: TGTGCCAGCAGCTCCGGTACAGATACGCAGTATTTT.

The genes are TRBV5-8 and TRBJ1-4; 12 positions agree with TRBD1. This CDR3 is built from 18 residues. With 3 bases clipped from V and 2 bases from J, the junction kept 8 bases outside the gene matches. Germline V CDR1 and CDR2: SGHTS, YDEGEE. DNA of the CDR3: TGTGCCAGCAGCTCGGGACAGGGGGCGCGAAGGACTAATGAAAAACTGTTTTTT. Residues: CASSSGQGARRTNEKLFF.

The rearrangement joins TRBV5-6 to TRBJ2-5; D is possibly TRBD1 (5 bases). Trimming shortened V by 0 bases and J by 4 bases, and 10 bases separated the two germline ends. The CDR3 extends over 14 amino acids. Germline V lookup: CDR1 SGHDT, CDR2 YYEEEE. The CDR3 nucleotides are TGTGCCAGCAGCTTGGGGCAGGGCGGAGAGACCCAGTACTTC. It codes for CASSLGQGGETQYF. The complete variable domain, with remaining parts taken from reference TRBV5-6 and TRBJ2-5, reads DAGVTQSPTHLIKTRGQQVTLRCSPKSGHDTVSWYQQALGQGPQFIFQYYEEEERQRGNFPDRFSGHQFPNYSSELNVNALLLGDSALYLCASSLGQGGETQYFGPGTRLLVL.

The chain carries TRBV19 and TRBJ1-5; the D is unclear. V gave up 3 bases and J gave up 8 bases, with 20 bases separating them. Germline V gene lookup returns CDR1 LNHDA and CDR2 SQIVND (reference sequence). The CDR3 length is 16 residues. In nucleotides, the CDR3 is TGTGCCAGTAGTATTTGGGTCCAAGACACATGGGAGCCCCAGCATTTT. It is translated as CASSIWVQDTWEPQHF.

J is TRBJ2-7 and V is TRBV14; 8 nucleotides match TRBD1. From germline, CDR1 is SGHDN and CDR2 FVKESK. This CDR3 region has 14 residues. The junction had 8 bases not matched to a gene; V was cut back by 6 bases and J by 4 bases. This chain's CDR3 is CASSSGTGRYEQYF. CDR3 coding DNA: TGTGCCAGCAGTTCCGGGACAGGACGGTACGAGCAGTACTTC.

V is TRBV19 and J is TRBJ2-3, with no clear D. The germline V gene encodes CDR1 LNHDA and CDR2 SQIVND (reference sequence). The CDR3 loop spans 11 amino acids. Deletions cut 8 bases from V and 4 bases from J, with 7 bases between. For the CDR3, the DNA is TGTGCCAGTGCACAAGCAGATACGCAGTATTTT. This translates into CASAQADTQYF.

This clone was seen just once. The genes are TRBV10-1 and TRBJ2-3; TRBD1 agrees at 8 bases. Germline-derived CDR1 and CDR2 are WNHNN and SYGVQD (reference sequence). This CDR3 comprises 14 residues. J lost 5 bases, V lost 5 bases, and 6 bases had no gene match. For the CDR3, the DNA is TGCGCCAGCAGTAAGGACAGGGTTGAAGATACGCAGTATTTT. It encodes CASSKDRVEDTQYF.

J is TRBJ2-4 and V is TRBV7-9; a weak D match, TRBD1 (5 bases). Germline-derived CDR1 and CDR2 are SEHNR and FQNEAQ (reference sequence). V was shortened by 1 base and J by 3 bases, with 10 bases between the two germline ends. The CDR3 is made up of 15 amino acids. CDR3 DNA: TGTGCCAGCAGCTTAGACCAGACAGTCAAAAACATTCAGTACTTC. It encodes CASSLDQTVKNIQYF.

This clone was counted once. This chain connects TRBV5-1 to TRBJ2-2; D is uncertain. CDR3 length: 17 amino acids. The germline gives CDR1 SGHRS, CDR2 YFSETQ. Trimming took 4 bases from V and 0 from J, leaving 16 bases between them. CDR3 sequence (DNA): TGCGCCAGCAGCCCGAGGATACAGAGGTCGAACACCGGGGAGCTGTTTTTT. Protein: CASSPRIQRSNTGELFF.

V is TRBV11-2 and J is TRBJ2-2, with 8 bases that match TRBD2. The CDR3 has 15 amino acids. Germline-derived CDR1 and CDR2 are SGHAT and FQNNGV. Trimming removed 3 bases from V and 7 bases from J; junction bases left unmatched: 7. The DNA for the CDR3 is TGTGCCAGCAGCTTCGACGGGAGGGCCGGCGGGGAGCTGTTTTTT. Protein sequence: CASSFDGRAGGELFF. Together with reference TRBV11-2 and TRBJ2-2, the CDR3 gives the full variable domain: EAGVAQSPRYKIIEKRQSVAFWCNPISGHATLYWYQQILGQGPKLLIQFQNNGVVDDSQLPKDRFSAERLKGVDSTLKIQPAKLEDSAVYLCASSFDGRAGGELFFGEGSRLTVL.

The rearrangement uses TRBV7-2 and TRBJ1-6; a weak D match, TRBD1 (6 bases). Trimming shortened V by 1 base and J by 7 bases, and 14 bases separated the two germline ends. Germline V gene data show CDR1 as SGHTA and CDR2 as FQGNSA. CDR3 length equals 16 residues. CDR3 loop: CASSLDPGAKNSPLHF. The CDR3, as DNA: TGTGCCAGCAGCTTAGACCCGGGGGCGAAGAATTCACCCCTCCACTTT.